This TCR beta chain was observed in a study of OX40 agonist ivuxolimab in advanced cancers. Study overall: Patients were treated with intravenous ivuxolimab, dosed at 0.01 to 10 mg/kg and infused every 2 weeks.

Using immunoSEQ multiplex PCR, the repertoire was profiled, and TCRdb retains in-frame clones only, with some absent. The table has tens of thousands of clones, 70% to 85% seen once. CDR3 length: 13 amino acids. V was pared by 4 bases and J by 2 bases, with 7 bases between. Germline lookup yields CDR1 MNHEY and CDR2 SMNVEV (reference sequence). A remark on this clone: Antigen specificity is unknown.

Notes on the study in general: CD4+ T cells averaged fewer expanded clones than CD8+ T cells. At 0.1-3.0 mg/kg, partial responders had clonal expansion among the lowest observed. At doses 0.1 to 3.0 mg/kg, CD4+ and CD8+ clones expanded.

This clonotype originated in an adult with an advanced solid tumor such as melanoma, head and neck, liver or kidney cancer. Sequenced material: CD4+ or CD8+ T cells sorted from blood, taken in a trial of the OX40 agonist ivuxolimab. V usage is TRBV27 and J usage is TRBJ2-3; unclear D gene. The CDR3 coding sequence is TGTGCCAGCAGTTCCCGCGCCACAGATACGCAGTATTTT. Translating it yields CASSSRATDTQYF.